Shown below are 3 T cell receptor beta chains from a single sample sequenced in a study of blood T cell repertoires in COVID-19. TCRdb keeps only in-frame clones here, not all; method: immunoSEQ multiplex PCR. The table lists tens of thousands of clones, 79% of them singletons, with about 3.3% in the top ten. The sequencing sample was made of peripheral blood. These receptors all come from a man aged 55 to 70 with acute or convalescent COVID-19.

CDR3 in amino acids: CASRRPGLAGDQETQYF. The CDR3 DNA reads TGTGCCAGCAGACGCCCGGGACTAGCGGGAGACCAAGAGACCCAGTACTTC. This chain links TRBV28 with TRBJ2-5, with 14 bases matching TRBD2. Germline lookup yields CDR1 MDHEN and CDR2 SYDVKM. The CDR3 spans 17 residues. V lost 6 bases, J lost 0 bases, and 6 bases stayed unmatched.

This chain connects TRBV4-1 to TRBJ1-1; D remains ambiguous. The germline gives CDR1 MGHRA, CDR2 YSYEKL. CDR3 size: 19 residues. V lost 1 base and J lost 0, with 21 bases in between. CDR3 coding DNA: TGCGCCAGCAGCCAAGGGGGAGGGCTTTCGTCATGGATGAACACTGAAGCTTTCTTT. Translating gives CASSQGGGLSSWMNTEAFF.

The chain joins TRBV27 to TRBJ2-1; unclear D gene. Germline lookup yields CDR1 MNHEY and CDR2 SMNVEV (reference sequence). The CDR3 contains 14 residues. Trimming shortened V by 0 bases and J by 8 bases, and 11 bases separated the two germline ends. CDR3 DNA: TGTGCCAGCAGTTTATCCGCTAGTGTCGATGAGCAGTTCTTC. Translation gives CASSLSASVDEQFF.